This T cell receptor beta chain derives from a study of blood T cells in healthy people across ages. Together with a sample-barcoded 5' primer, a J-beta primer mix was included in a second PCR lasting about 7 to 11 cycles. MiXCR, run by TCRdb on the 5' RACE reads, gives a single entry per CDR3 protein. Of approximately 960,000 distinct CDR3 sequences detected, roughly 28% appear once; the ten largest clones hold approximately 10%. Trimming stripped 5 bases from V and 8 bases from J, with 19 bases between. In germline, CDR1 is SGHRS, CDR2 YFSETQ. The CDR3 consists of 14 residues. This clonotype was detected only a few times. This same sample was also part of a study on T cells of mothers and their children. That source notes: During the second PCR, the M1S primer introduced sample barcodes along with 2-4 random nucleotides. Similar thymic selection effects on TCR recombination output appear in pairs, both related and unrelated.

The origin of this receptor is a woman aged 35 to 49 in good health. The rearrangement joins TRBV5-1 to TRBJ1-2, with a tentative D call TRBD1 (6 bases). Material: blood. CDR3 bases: TGCGCCAGCAGGCAGGGGCCGCATAACTGGGGCTACACCTTC. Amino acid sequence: CASRQGPHNWGYTF. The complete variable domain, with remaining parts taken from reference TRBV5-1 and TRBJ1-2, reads KAGVTQTPRYLIKTRGQQVTLSCSPISGHRSVSWYQQTPGQGLQFLFEYFSETQRNKGNFPGRFSGRQFSNSRSEMNVSTLELGDSALYLCASRQGPHNWGYTFGSGTRLTVV.